This entry lists 26 T cell receptor beta chains sequenced from one sample in a study of control samples from healthy donors and cancer patients. Repertoires were generated with immunoSEQ multiplex PCR, while TCRdb's copy carries only in-frame clones and drops some. In the table there are 150,000 to 200,000 clones, over 85% of which are singletons. The sample comprised blood. Source of these receptors: a man in his late teens or twenties in good health.

The chain recombines TRBV5-1 with TRBJ2-7, with unresolved D. The V end was cut by 2 bases, the J end by 7 bases, with 13 bases between. Germline V gene data show CDR1 as SGHRS and CDR2 as YFSETQ. The CDR3 extends over 13 amino acids. CDR3 region: CASSLWSGDEQYF. The CDR3 DNA sequence: TGCGCCAGCAGCTTATGGTCAGGCGATGAGCAGTACTTC.

The rearrangement links TRBV19 to TRBJ2-1; the match to TRBD2 covers 8 bases. This CDR3 contains 14 residues. The germline gives CDR1 LNHDA, CDR2 SQIVND (reference sequence). Trimming cost V 5 bases and J 6 bases; bases outside gene matches: 6. This CDR3 is CASSLGLAANEQFF. The CDR3 coding sequence is TGTGCCAGTAGTCTAGGACTAGCTGCCAATGAGCAGTTCTTC.

The chain carries TRBV5-6 and TRBJ1-2; no reliable D call. The germline gives CDR1 SGHDT, CDR2 YYEEEE. The CDR3 loop spans 12 amino acids. The V end lost 4 bases, the J end lost 4 bases, and 8 bases lay between the germline ends. Here the CDR3 DNA reads TGTGCCAGCAGCCAAGGCCTCTATGGCTACACCTTC. This translates into CASSQGLYGYTF. The variable domain in full, completed from reference TRBV5-6 and TRBJ1-2, reads DAGVTQSPTHLIKTRGQQVTLRCSPKSGHDTVSWYQQALGQGPQFIFQYYEEEERQRGNFPDRFSGHQFPNYSSELNVNALLLGDSALYLCASSQGLYGYTFGSGTRLTVV.

J is TRBJ2-7 and V is TRBV6-5; 10 nucleotides match TRBD1. The V gene's germline CDR1 is MNHEY and CDR2 SVGAGI. Trimming at V came to 6 bases and at J to 3 bases, leaving 8 bases not matched to a gene. This CDR3 is built from 15 residues. Here the CDR3 DNA reads TGTGCCAGCAGCGTGACAGGGGGCGGAGGCTACGAGCAGTACTTC. Translation gives CASSVTGGGGYEQYF.

The chain uses TRBV4-2 and TRBJ2-1, with 10 bases identical to TRBD1. The CDR3 sequence is 14 residues long. Germline trimming cut 3 bases from V and 6 bases from J; bases unmatched to any gene: 2. Germline CDR1 reads LGHNA; CDR2 reads YNFKEQ. CDR3 in amino acids: CASSQWTGGNEQFF. The CDR3, as DNA: TGTGCCAGCAGCCAGTGGACAGGGGGCAATGAGCAGTTCTTC.

The chain recombines TRBV24-1 with TRBJ2-1; 7 positions agree with TRBD1. Trimming took 4 bases from V and 3 from J; bases not matched to a gene: 5. This CDR3 spans 15 amino acids. Germline CDR1 is KGHDR and CDR2 is SFDVKD. CDR3 protein: CATSDPDRNYNEQFF. For the CDR3, the DNA is TGTGCCACCAGTGACCCGGACAGGAACTACAATGAGCAGTTCTTC.

The gene calls are TRBV9 and TRBJ1-3; D perhaps matches TRBD1 (5 bases). The CDR3 has 15 amino acids. Per the germline V gene, CDR1 is SGDLS and CDR2 is YYNGEE. V gave up 3 bases and J gave up 0 bases, with 10 bases separating them. The CDR3: CASSAPQGSGNTIYF. CDR3 nucleotide sequence: TGTGCCAGCAGCGCTCCTCAGGGCTCTGGAAACACCATATATTTT.

The rearrangement uses TRBV9 and TRBJ1-1; D is perhaps TRBD1 (5 bases). Trimming removed 4 bases from V and 6 bases from J, with 19 bases in between. This CDR3 contains 15 residues. Germline CDR1 is SGDLS and CDR2 is YYNGEE. CDR3 sequence: CASSRDGDLRAEAFF. The CDR3 DNA reads TGTGCCAGCAGCCGGGACGGGGACCTCAGGGCTGAAGCTTTCTTT.

The chain uses TRBV9 and TRBJ1-6; a weak D match, TRBD1 (6 bases). CDR1 SGDLS and CDR2 YYNGEE come from the germline V gene. CDR3 length equals 15 residues. The V end was cut by 0 bases, the J end by 7 bases, with 11 bases between. CDR3 region: CASSVEGTWNSPLHF. The DNA of the CDR3 is TGTGCCAGCAGCGTAGAAGGGACATGGAATTCACCCCTCCACTTT.

The J gene is TRBJ2-3, the V gene TRBV29-1, with D perhaps matching TRBD2 (6 bases). Germline values: CDR1 SQVTM, CDR2 ANQGSEA. The CDR3 runs to 14 residues. The ends were cut back, 7 bases at V and 0 bases at J, with 14 bases in the middle. CDR3 bases: TGCAGCGCCCAGACCGGGACTAGCACAGATACGCAGTATTTT. Amino acid sequence: CSAQTGTSTDTQYF.

This chain joins TRBV28 and TRBJ2-7; no clear D gene. Trimming took 6 bases from V and 6 from J, leaving 12 bases between them. The CDR3 runs 12 residues. Germline V gives CDR1 MDHEN, CDR2 SYDVKM. The chain's CDR3 is CASRTQAGEQYF. CDR3 DNA sequence: TGTGCCAGCAGGACCCAAGCAGGCGAGCAGTACTTC.

The chain uses TRBV18 and TRBJ2-2; D unclear. V gave up 6 bases and J gave up 4 bases, with 15 bases separating them. The CDR3 runs 15 residues. Germline values: CDR1 KGHSH, CDR2 LQKENI. CDR3: CASSATGVGTGELFF. Here the CDR3 DNA reads TGTGCCAGCTCGGCAACGGGCGTGGGCACCGGGGAGCTGTTTTTT.

The V call is TRBV5-4, the J call TRBJ1-3, with a weak D call TRBD1 (6 bases). V lost 3 bases to trimming and J lost 8 bases, with 12 bases between them. The germline V gene has CDR1 SGHNT and CDR2 YYREEE (reference sequence). The CDR3 length is 13 residues. DNA for the CDR3: TGTGCCAGCAGCTCACAAGGGGGGGACACCATATATTTT. Protein: CASSSQGGDTIYF.

The chain links TRBV18 to TRBJ1-5; D possibly corresponds to TRBD1 (6 bases). The V end lost 5 bases, the J end lost 4 bases, and 15 bases lay between the germline ends. The length of the CDR3 is 15 residues. Germline CDR1 is KGHSH and CDR2 is LQKENI. The CDR3 DNA reads TGTGCCAGCTCAGCCCTCGGACAGTCGAATCAGCCCCAGCATTTT. It encodes CASSALGQSNQPQHF.

The chain recombines TRBV10-3 with TRBJ2-3; 8 nucleotides agree with TRBD2. The trim removed 10 bases at V and 5 bases at J, leaving 11 bases unmatched. This CDR3 is 14 amino acids long. Per the germline V gene, CDR1 is ENHRY and CDR2 is SYGVKD. This CDR3 is CATSLGGGLDTQYF. In DNA form, the CDR3 reads TGTGCCACGAGCCTCGGGGGGGGTTTAGATACGCAGTATTTT.

The J gene is TRBJ1-2, the V gene TRBV12-3 or TRBV12-4, with TRBD1 as a possible D gene (5 bases). The CDR3 extends over 13 amino acids. The V end lost 5 bases, the J end lost 8 bases, and 15 bases lay between the germline ends. CDR3 DNA sequence: TGTGCCAGCAGTCTAGGGGAGGGAGGGGGCTACACCTTC. Translation: CASSLGEGGGYTF.

The chain uses TRBV9 and TRBJ2-3; TRBD2 aligns across 12 bases. CDR1 and CDR2 (germline): SGDLS, YYNGEE. The junction had 0 bases not matched to a gene; V was cut back by 4 bases and J by 6 bases. The CDR3 consists of 13 residues. The CDR3 spells CASSLAGGDTQYF. The CDR3 DNA reads as TGTGCCAGCAGCCTAGCGGGGGGGGATACGCAGTATTTT.

V and J are TRBV6-2 or TRBV6-3 and TRBJ2-2, with 11 bases that match TRBD2. The V gene end was trimmed by 5 bases and the J gene end by 3 bases; junction bases not matched to a gene: 11. The CDR3 loop spans 18 amino acids. Germline loops: CDR1 MNHEY, CDR2 SVGEGT. The CDR3 DNA is TGTGCCAGCAGTCCCCGTTTGGCTAGCGGGGGGTACACCGGGGAGCTGTTTTTT. As protein: CASSPRLASGGYTGELFF.

This clone was seen once. V and J are TRBV9 and TRBJ1-3; no reliable D call. CDR1 and CDR2 from the germline V gene are SGDLS and YYNGEE. The CDR3 consists of 15 residues. V was cut by 0 bases and J by 0 bases, with 7 bases left in between. CDR3: CASSVEAPSGNTIYF. The CDR3 DNA follows: TGTGCCAGCAGCGTAGAAGCCCCCTCTGGAAACACCATATATTTT. Drawing the rest from reference TRBV9 and TRBJ1-3, the complete variable domain is DSGVTQTPKHLITATGQRVTLRCSPRSGDLSVYWYQQSLDQGLQFLIQYYNGEERAKGNILERFSAQQFPDLHSELNLSSLELGDSALYFCASSVEAPSGNTIYFGEGSWLTVV.

The V gene is TRBV6-6, the J gene TRBJ2-5, with a possible D match to TRBD1 (5 bases). The CDR3 is 16 residues long. Per the germline V gene, CDR1 is MNHNY and CDR2 is SVGAGI (reference sequence). V was trimmed by 2 bases and J by 4 bases, leaving 17 bases between them. The CDR3 spells CASSYLWTSPTETQYF. In nucleotides, the CDR3 is TGTGCCAGCAGTTACCTATGGACATCCCCGACAGAGACCCAGTACTTC.

The chain has TRBV24-1 and TRBJ1-2; possible D gene TRBD1, 5 bases. The CDR3 is 15 amino acids. The germline CDR1 and CDR2 sequences are KGHDR and SFDVKD. V dropped 4 bases and J dropped 4 bases, with 15 bases sitting between them. Written as DNA, the CDR3 is TGTGCCACCAGTGACCCGGGCAGGGCGGGCTATGGCTACACCTTC. Its translation is CATSDPGRAGYGYTF.

The rearrangement joins TRBV5-6 to TRBJ2-1, with unresolved D. Trimming took 2 bases from V and 11 from J, leaving 14 bases between them. Germline CDR1 is SGHDT and CDR2 is YYEEEE. The CDR3 has 13 residues. As DNA, the CDR3 is TGTGCCAGCAGCTTTGGCGGAACCGAGAAGCAGTTCTTC. Translated, it gives CASSFGGTEKQFF. Combining the CDR3 with reference TRBV5-6 and TRBJ2-1 gives the whole variable domain DAGVTQSPTHLIKTRGQQVTLRCSPKSGHDTVSWYQQALGQGPQFIFQYYEEEERQRGNFPDRFSGHQFPNYSSELNVNALLLGDSALYLCASSFGGTEKQFFGPGTRLTVL.

J is TRBJ2-1 and V is TRBV19; D not certain. The germline V and J ends were trimmed by 0 bases and 10 bases, with 10 bases remaining between them. This CDR3 is built from 13 residues. The germline V gene encodes CDR1 LNHDA and CDR2 SQIVND (reference sequence). The CDR3 region is CASSIDLRNEQFF. The CDR3 DNA follows: TGTGCCAGTAGTATAGATCTCAGAAACGAGCAGTTCTTC.

The rearrangement uses TRBV6-5 and TRBJ2-4; D may be TRBD1 or TRBD2 (5 bases each). This CDR3 is 13 amino acids long. Germline V gives CDR1 MNHEY, CDR2 SVGAGI. Trimming took off 4 bases at V and 2 bases at J, with 6 bases between the two ends. The CDR3 here is CASSLGPKNIQYF. The CDR3 DNA reads as TGTGCCAGCAGTTTGGGACCCAAAAACATTCAGTACTTC.

The chain has TRBV6-5 and TRBJ2-3; tentative D call: TRBD1 (6 bases). Germline V gene data show CDR1 as MNHEY and CDR2 as SVGAGI. V was trimmed by 6 bases and J by 2 bases, leaving 12 bases between them. This CDR3 region has 14 residues. The CDR3 sequence is CASRPRTDTDTQYF. The CDR3 bases are TGTGCCAGCAGACCAAGGACAGACACAGATACGCAGTATTTT.

Only one count was recorded for this clone. V and J are TRBV24-1 and TRBJ2-7; D perhaps matches TRBD1 (7 bases). The ends were cut back, 7 bases at V and 12 bases at J, with 18 bases in the middle. The length of the CDR3 is 12 residues. Germline assignment: CDR1 KGHDR and CDR2 SFDVKD. CDR3 DNA: TGTGCCACCAGCCAAGACAGGGAGGTTATGTACTTC. As protein: CATSQDREVMYF.